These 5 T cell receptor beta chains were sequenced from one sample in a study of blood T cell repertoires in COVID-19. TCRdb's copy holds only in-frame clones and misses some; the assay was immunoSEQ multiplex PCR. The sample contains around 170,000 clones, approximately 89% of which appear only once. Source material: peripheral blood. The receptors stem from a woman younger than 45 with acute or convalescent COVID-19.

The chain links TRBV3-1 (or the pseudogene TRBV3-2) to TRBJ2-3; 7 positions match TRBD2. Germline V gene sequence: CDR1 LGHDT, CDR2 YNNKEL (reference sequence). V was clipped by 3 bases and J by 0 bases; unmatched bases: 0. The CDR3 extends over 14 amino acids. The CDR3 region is CASSQRGSTDTQYF. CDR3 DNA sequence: TGTGCCAGCAGCCAGCGGGGGAGCACAGATACGCAGTATTTT.

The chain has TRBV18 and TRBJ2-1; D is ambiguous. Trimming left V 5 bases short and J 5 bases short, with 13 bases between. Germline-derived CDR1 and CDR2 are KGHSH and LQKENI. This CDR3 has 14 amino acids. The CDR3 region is CASSSRGVHNEQFF. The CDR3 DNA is TGTGCCAGCTCATCACGCGGAGTCCACAATGAGCAGTTCTTC.

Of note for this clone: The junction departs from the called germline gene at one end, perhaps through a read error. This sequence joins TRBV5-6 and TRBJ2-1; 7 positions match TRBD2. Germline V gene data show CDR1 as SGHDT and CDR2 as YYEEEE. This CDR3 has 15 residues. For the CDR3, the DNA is TGTGCCAGCAGCAAAACGACTAGCCCCTACTATGAGCAGTTCTTC. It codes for CASSKTTSPYYEQFF.

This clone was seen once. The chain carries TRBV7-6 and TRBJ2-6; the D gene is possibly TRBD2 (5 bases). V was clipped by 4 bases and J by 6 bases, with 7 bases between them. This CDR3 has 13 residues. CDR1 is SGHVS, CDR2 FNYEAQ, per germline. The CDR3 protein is CASSWTQANVLTF. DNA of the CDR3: TGTGCCAGCAGCTGGACTCAGGCCAACGTCCTGACTTTC.

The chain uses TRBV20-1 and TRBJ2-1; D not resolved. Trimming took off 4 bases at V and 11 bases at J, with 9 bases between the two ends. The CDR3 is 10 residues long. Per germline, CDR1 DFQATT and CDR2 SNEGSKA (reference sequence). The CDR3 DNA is TGCAGTGCTAAGACTCCTAAGCAGTTCTTC. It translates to CSAKTPKQFF.